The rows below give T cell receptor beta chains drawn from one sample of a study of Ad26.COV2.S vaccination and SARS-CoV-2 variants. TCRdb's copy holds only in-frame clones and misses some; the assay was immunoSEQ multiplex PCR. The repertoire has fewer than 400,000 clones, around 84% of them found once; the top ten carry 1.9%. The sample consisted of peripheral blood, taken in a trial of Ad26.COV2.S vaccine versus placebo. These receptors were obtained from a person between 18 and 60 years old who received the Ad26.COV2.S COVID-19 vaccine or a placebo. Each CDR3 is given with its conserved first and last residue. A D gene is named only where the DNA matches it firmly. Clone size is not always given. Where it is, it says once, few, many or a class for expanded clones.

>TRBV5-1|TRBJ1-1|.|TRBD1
CASSLVGGDRVF
TGCGCCAGCAGCTTGGTAGGTGGGGACAGGGTCTTT
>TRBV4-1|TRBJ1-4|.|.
CASSQDPRVGEKLFF
TGCGCCAGCAGCCAAGATCCGCGGGTGGGTGAAAAACTGTTTTTT
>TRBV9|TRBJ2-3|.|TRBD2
CASSSGGALTDTQYF
TGCGCCAGCAGCTCGGGGGGGGCCCTCACAGATACGCAGTATTTT
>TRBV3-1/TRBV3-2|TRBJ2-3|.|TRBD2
CASSQRPSGTSGTDTQYF
TGTGCCAGCAGCCAAAGACCCTCCGGGACTAGCGGCACAGATACGCAGTATTTT
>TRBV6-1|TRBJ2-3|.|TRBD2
CASSDRTSGATDTQYF
TGTGCCAGCAGTGACCGGACTAGCGGGGCCACAGATACGCAGTATTTT
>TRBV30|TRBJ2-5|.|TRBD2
CAWSTSGGQETQYF
TGTGCCTGGAGTACTAGCGGGGGACAAGAGACCCAGTACTTC
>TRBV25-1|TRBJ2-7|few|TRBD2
CASSKGGEWAYEQYF
TGTGCCAGCAGTAAGGGAGGGGAGTGGGCCTACGAGCAGTACTTC
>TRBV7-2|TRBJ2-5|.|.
CASSVQETQYF
TGTGCCAGCAGCGTTCAGGAGACCCAGTACTTC
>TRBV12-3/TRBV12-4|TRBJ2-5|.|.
CASSFGGQETQYF
TGTGCCAGCAGTTTCGGCGGCCAAGAGACCCAGTACTTC
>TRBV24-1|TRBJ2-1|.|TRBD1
CATSAHRGDEQFF
TGTGCCACCAGTGCCCACAGGGGAGATGAGCAGTTCTTC
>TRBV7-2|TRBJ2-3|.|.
CASSSRLGGTDTQYF
TGTGCCAGCAGCTCCCGCCTGGGGGGCACAGATACGCAGTATTTT
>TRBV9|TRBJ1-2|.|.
CASSVGPLYGYTF
TGTGCCAGCAGCGTAGGGCCCCTATATGGCTACACCTTC
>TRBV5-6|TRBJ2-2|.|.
CASSLGWRDTGELFF
TGTGCCAGCAGCTTGGGGTGGAGGGATACCGGGGAGCTGTTTTTT
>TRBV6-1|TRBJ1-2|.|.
CASSEDPRGSGGYTF
TGTGCCAGCAGTGAAGACCCCCGGGGGTCTGGTGGCTACACCTTC
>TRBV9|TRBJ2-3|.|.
CASSNGAKPTDTQYF
TGTGCCAGCAGCAATGGGGCTAAACCTACAGATACGCAGTATTTT
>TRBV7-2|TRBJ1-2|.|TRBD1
CASSTQTGDPSAYTF
TGTGCCAGCAGCACACAAACAGGGGACCCAAGTGCCTACACCTTC
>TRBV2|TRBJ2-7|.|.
CASSGQASYEQYF
TGTGCCAGCAGTGGACAGGCTTCCTACGAGCAGTACTTC
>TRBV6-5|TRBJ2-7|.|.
CASRRAGASYEQYF
TGTGCCAGCAGGAGGGCGGGGGCGTCCTACGAGCAGTACTTC
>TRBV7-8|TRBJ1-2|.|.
CASSLLREEGYTF
TGTGCCAGCAGCTTACTCAGGGAAGAGGGCTACACCTTC
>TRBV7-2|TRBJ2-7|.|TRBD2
CASSLVGGLAGIYEQYF
TGTGCCAGCAGCTTAGTAGGGGGACTAGCGGGGATCTACGAGCAGTACTTC
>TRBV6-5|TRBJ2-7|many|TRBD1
CASSRQGREYEQYF
TGTGCCAGCAGTCGACAGGGCAGAGAGTACGAGCAGTACTTC
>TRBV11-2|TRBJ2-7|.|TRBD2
CASSFSVGTSWIYEQYF
TGTGCCAGCAGCTTCAGTGTCGGGACTAGTTGGATCTACGAGCAGTACTTC
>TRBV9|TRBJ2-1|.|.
CASSVQAANEQFF
TGTGCCAGCAGCGTCCAGGCGGCGAATGAGCAGTTCTTC
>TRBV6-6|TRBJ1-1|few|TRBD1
CASTKGQANTEAFF
TGTGCCAGCACCAAAGGACAGGCGAACACTGAAGCTTTCTTT
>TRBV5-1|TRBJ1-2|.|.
CASRGLNYGYTF
TGCGCCAGCAGGGGGCTTAACTATGGCTACACCTTC
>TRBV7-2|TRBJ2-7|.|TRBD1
CASSQPGQGSYEQYF
TGTGCCAGCAGCCAACCGGGACAGGGGTCCTACGAGCAGTACTTC
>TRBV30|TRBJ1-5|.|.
CAWGRDNQPQHF
TGTGCCTGGGGACGGGACAATCAGCCCCAGCATTTT
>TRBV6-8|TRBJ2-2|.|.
CASSYSRANTGELFF
TGTGCCAGCAGTTACTCGAGGGCGAATACCGGGGAGCTGTTTTTT
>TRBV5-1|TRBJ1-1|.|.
CASREGFSETEAFF
TGCGCCAGCAGAGAGGGGTTTTCGGAGACTGAAGCTTTCTTT
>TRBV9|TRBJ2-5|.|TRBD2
CASSSGGTLQETQYF
TGTGCCAGCAGCTCCGGGGGGACCCTCCAAGAGACCCAGTACTTC
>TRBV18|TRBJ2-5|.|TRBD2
CASSPRQRGRIETQYF
TGTGCCAGCTCACCAAGGCAGCGGGGGAGGATAGAGACCCAGTACTTC
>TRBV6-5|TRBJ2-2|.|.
CASSLQGRGTGELFF
TGTGCCAGCAGCCTACAGGGTCGTGGCACCGGGGAGCTGTTTTTT
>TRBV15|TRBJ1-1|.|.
CATSRVRDGHEAFF
TGTGCCACCAGCAGGGTAAGGGACGGACATGAAGCTTTCTTT
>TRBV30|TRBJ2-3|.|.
CAWSVSGGWRDTQYF
TGTGCCTGGAGTGTAAGCGGCGGGTGGAGGGATACGCAGTATTTT
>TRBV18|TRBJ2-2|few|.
CASSPSLSEAELFF
TGTGCCAGCTCACCGTCGCTTTCCGAGGCGGAGCTGTTTTTT
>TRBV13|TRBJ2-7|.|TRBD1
CASSPPRTGALEQYF
TGTGCCAGCAGCCCACCCCGGACAGGGGCTTTAGAGCAGTACTTC
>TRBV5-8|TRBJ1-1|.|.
CASSLGDVANTEAFF
TGTGCCAGCAGCTTGGGCGACGTCGCAAACACTGAAGCTTTCTTT
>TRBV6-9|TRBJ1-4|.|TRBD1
CASTRQGLKLFF
TGTGCCAGCACTCGACAGGGACTGAAACTGTTTTTT
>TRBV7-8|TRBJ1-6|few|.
CASSLGGGSPLHF
TGTGCCAGCAGCTTAGGTGGTGGTTCACCCCTCCACTTT
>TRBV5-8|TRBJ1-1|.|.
CASSLAGKGGSTEAFF
TGTGCCAGCAGCTTGGCCGGGAAGGGAGGTAGCACTGAAGCTTTCTTT
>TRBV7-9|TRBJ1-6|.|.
CASSYTAKTRFSPLHF
TGTGCCAGCAGCTACACTGCAAAAACAAGGTTTTCACCCCTCCACTTT
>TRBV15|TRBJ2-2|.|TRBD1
CATSRDARLGQANTGELFF
TGTGCCACCAGCAGAGATGCCCGATTGGGACAGGCGAACACCGGGGAGCTGTTTTTT
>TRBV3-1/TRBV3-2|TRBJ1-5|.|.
CASSQDPGPSNQPQHF
TGTGCCAGCAGCCAAGACCCAGGCCCTAGCAATCAGCCCCAGCATTTT
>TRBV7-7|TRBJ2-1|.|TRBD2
CASSLGTSGGANEQFF
TGTGCTAGCAGCTTAGGCACTAGCGGGGGGGCAAATGAGCAGTTCTTC
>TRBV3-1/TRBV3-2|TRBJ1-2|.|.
CASSQGHQQAGGYTF
TGTGCCAGCAGCCAAGGACACCAACAAGCGGGTGGCTACACCTTC
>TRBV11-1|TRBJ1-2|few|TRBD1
CASSLGDRGTGYTF
TGTGCCAGCAGCTTAGGGGACAGGGGGACCGGCTACACCTTC
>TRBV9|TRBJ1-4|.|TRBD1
CASSDGQGEKLFF
TGTGCCAGCAGCGACGGACAGGGTGAAAAACTGTTTTTT
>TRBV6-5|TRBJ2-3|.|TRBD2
CASSSPGGGAGNTQYF
TGTGCCAGCAGTTCCCCCGGCGGGGGGGCCGGGAATACGCAGTATTTT
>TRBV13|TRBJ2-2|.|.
CASSQGGGELFF
TGTGCCAGCAGCCAGGGGGGAGGGGAGCTGTTTTTT
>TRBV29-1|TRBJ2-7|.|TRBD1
CSVTGQGTYEQYF
TGCAGCGTAACGGGACAGGGCACCTACGAGCAGTACTTC
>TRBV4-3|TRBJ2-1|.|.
CASSQDPFFFRRPGDEQFF
TGCGCCAGCAGCCAAGACCCGTTTTTTTTTCGCCGTCCCGGTGATGAGCAGTTCTTC